In this sample, the clone carrying this TCR beta chain turned up many times. Its antigen is not known. TCRdb processed the 5' RACE reads anew with MiXCR; each CDR3 protein has one entry. The sample lists tens of thousands of distinct CDR3 sequences; roughly 2.5% were seen once. These data are taken from a study of CD8 T cells in ankylosing spondylitis. Study conclusions and caveats: Characteristic of ankylosing spondylitis blood, it appeared, was a TCR beta motif comprising fewer than 10 highly homologous variants.

Germline CDR1 and CDR2: SGDLS and YYNGEE. V lost 3 bases, J lost 0 bases, and 5 bases stayed unmatched. The CDR3 totals 16 residues. Specimen: blood, either unsorted or a sorted T cell fraction (not recorded which). This TCR derives from a female donor with ankylosing spondylitis or in good health (not recorded which). The genes are TRBV9 and TRBJ1-4, with TRBD1 identical over 7 bases. The CDR3 nucleotides are TGTGCCAGCAGCGCGGGACAGATTGCAACTAATGAAAAACTGTTTTTT. This codes for CASSAGQIATNEKLFF. Looking up the rest from reference TRBV9 and TRBJ1-4 gives the full variable domain: DSGVTQTPKHLITATGQRVTLRCSPRSGDLSVYWYQQSLDQGLQFLIQYYNGEERAKGNILERFSAQQFPDLHSELNLSSLELGDSALYFCASSAGQIATNEKLFFGSGTQLSVL.